The sequence of this T cell receptor (beta chain) was determined in a study of CD8 T cells in Susac syndrome. The sequenced target, TCR beta, came from blood CD8+ and CD4+ T cells. Controls were drawn from healthy donors and were matched for age and sex. TEMRA cells underwent FACS enrichment and CD8+ and CD4+ T cells underwent negative isolation. CDR1 DFQATT and CDR2 SNEGSKA come from the germline V gene (reference sequence). The CDR3 covers 17 residues. The ends lost 1 base at V and 0 bases at J; junction bases unmatched: 6. The RNA, roughly 0.45 to 1 ug, was put through reverse transcription using random hexamers. Amplification of TCR beta CDR3 by immunoSEQ multiplex PCR spanned 54 Vbeta and 13 Jbeta. TCRdb fed the immunoSEQ multiplex PCR reads into MiXCR, producing one record per CDR3 protein. This table holds 180,000 or so distinct CDR3 sequences, around 96% found once.

The rearrangement links TRBV20-1 to TRBJ1-6, with 7 bases that match TRBD1. This TCR derives from a human donor in good health. Sequencing used CD4+ T cells from PBMCs. This chain's CDR3 is CSARVDRRSSYNSPLHF. For the CDR3, the DNA is TGCAGTGCTAGAGTGGACAGGAGGAGCTCCTATAATTCACCCCTCCACTTT.